One and the same sample provided the 30 T cell receptor beta chains below, sequenced in a study of blood T cells in healthy people across ages (dated by TCRdb to 2013 to 2016). Receptors were amplified or captured by 5' RACE. Instrument on record: Illumina HiSeq 2500. The second PCR ran for roughly 7 to 12 cycles and used a J-beta primer mix along with a sample-barcoded 5' primer. TCRdb trimmed public reads at Q25 via fastp, called clones via MiXCR and kept in-frame beta chains. Under each unique CDR3 protein, matching rows form one entry showing the most common genes and DNA. The sample profile shows roughly 720,000 distinct CDR3 sequences; 40% to 65% of them were found once. 40% to 50% of the sample is taken by the ten largest. The material sequenced was blood. The source is a man at least 80 years old in good health.

This chain uses TRBV28 with TRBJ2-4; D possibly corresponds to TRBD2 (6 bases). Judging by the DNA end, TRBJ2-7 fits better; the J call may be wrong. The CDR3 sequence is 12 residues long. CDR1 MDHEN and CDR2 SYDVKM come from the germline V gene. The CDR3 DNA is TGTGCCAGCAAGGAGGGGTACTACGAGCAGTACTTC. Its protein is CASKEGYYEQYF.

The V gene is TRBV6-2 or TRBV6-3, the J gene TRBJ1-1; possible D gene TRBD1, 5 bases. The V gene's germline CDR1 is MNHEY and CDR2 SVGEGT. The V end lost 0 bases, the J end lost 6 bases, and 17 bases lay between the germline ends. This CDR3 spans 16 amino acids. The DNA for the CDR3 is TGTGCCAGCAGTTACTCGAGTATGGGGGGAGGCCCTGAAGCTTTCTTT. It encodes CASSYSSMGGGPEAFF.

The gene calls are TRBV27 and TRBJ2-7; 8 positions match TRBD1. Germline loops: CDR1 MNHEY, CDR2 SMNVEV (reference sequence). The CDR3 loop spans 15 amino acids. V shed 5 bases and J 3 bases; nucleotides not matched to a gene: 9. In DNA form, the CDR3 reads TGTGCCAGCAGTAGGAGGACAGGGAGGAGCTACGAGCAGTACTTC. Its translation is CASSRRTGRSYEQYF.

This chain joins TRBV24-1 and TRBJ2-3; the match to TRBD2 covers 7 bases. The CDR3 loop spans 16 amino acids. Germline CDR1 is KGHDR and CDR2 is SFDVKD. The ends lost 5 bases at V and 14 bases at J; junction bases unmatched: 21. The CDR3 DNA reads as TGTGCCACCAGTGGATCGGCGGGGGAACGGCACAGAGACGCGTATTTT. It specifies CATSGSAGERHRDAYF.

The chain combines TRBV6-2 or TRBV6-3 with TRBJ1-6; D unresolved. The germline gives CDR1 MNHEY, CDR2 SVGEGT. CDR3 length: 13 amino acids. V lost 5 bases and J lost 8, with 10 bases in between. As DNA, the CDR3 is TGTGCCAGCAGTGACGAGGCCTATTCACCCCTCCACTTT. This sequence encodes CASSDEAYSPLHF.

This clonotype was seen just once. V and J are TRBV11-2 and TRBJ2-5; a weak D match, TRBD2 (6 bases). Near its end, the DNA agrees better with TRBJ2-7, so the J call may be wrong. The CDR3 sequence is 14 residues long. In germline, CDR1 is SGHAT, CDR2 FQNNGV. The chain's CDR3 is CASSFASVTYEQYF. The CDR3 region has the DNA TGTGCCAGCAGCTTCGCTAGCGTAACCTACGAGCAGTACTTC.

This chain joins TRBV10-3 and TRBJ2-3; 7 bases align to TRBD2. Trimming took 2 bases from V and 3 from J; bases not matched to a gene: 5. Germline V CDR1 and CDR2: ENHRY, SYGVKD. This CDR3 comprises 15 residues. The CDR3 loop reads CAISEAREGTDTQYF. The CDR3 coding sequence is TGTGCCATCAGTGAGGCCAGGGAGGGTACAGATACGCAGTATTTT.

The chain is built from TRBV27 and TRBJ2-3; TRBD2 might be the D (6 bases). V was shortened by 0 bases and J by 5 bases, with 21 bases between the two germline ends. Per the germline V gene, CDR1 is MNHEY and CDR2 is SMNVEV (reference sequence). The length of the CDR3 is 18 residues. CDR3 amino acids: CASSLSLLRQGGEDTQYF. The CDR3 DNA follows: TGTGCCAGCAGTTTATCTTTGCTCCGGCAGGGAGGAGAAGATACGCAGTATTTT.

V is TRBV2 and J is TRBJ2-1; the D gene is possibly TRBD2 (5 bases). Germline V CDR1 and CDR2: SNHLY, FYNNEI. V was clipped by 4 bases and J by 2 bases, with 9 bases between them. The CDR3 sequence is 14 residues long. CDR3: CASSVSGTYNEQFF. The CDR3 DNA reads as TGTGCCAGCAGTGTATCCGGGACCTACAATGAGCAGTTCTTC.

This clonotype was counted once. The V and J genes are TRBV28 and TRBJ2-6, with D tentatively TRBD1 or TRBD2 (5 bases each). V dropped 8 bases and J dropped 1 base, with 15 bases sitting between them. Per germline, CDR1 MDHEN and CDR2 SYDVKM. This CDR3 spans 16 amino acids. The CDR3 reads CASEGRRVSGANVLTF. The CDR3 coding sequence is TGTGCCAGCGAGGGGCGGCGGGTTTCTGGGGCCAACGTCCTGACTTTC. Variable domain in full (rest from reference TRBV28 and TRBJ2-6): DVKVTQSSRYLVKRTGEKVFLECVQDMDHENMFWYRQDPGLGLRLIYFSYDVKMKEKGDIPEGYSVSREKKERFSLILESASTNQTSMYLCASEGRRVSGANVLTFGAGSRLTVL.

The chain carries TRBV18 and TRBJ2-1; no firm D call. Trimming took 3 bases from V and 0 from J, leaving 9 bases between them. Germline values: CDR1 KGHSH, CDR2 LQKENI. This CDR3 is built from 15 residues. Here the CDR3 DNA reads TGTGCCAGCTCACCCCTCCAGAGCTCCTACAATGAGCAGTTCTTC. Residues: CASSPLQSSYNEQFF.

The V and J genes are TRBV3-1 and TRBJ2-7, with a weak D call TRBD1 (5 bases). Looked up from germline, CDR1 is LGHDT and CDR2 is YNNKEL (reference sequence). The CDR3 is made up of 14 amino acids. V was trimmed by 4 bases and J by 3 bases, leaving 13 bases between them. CDR3: CASSRQSIFYEQYF. DNA of the CDR3: TGTGCCAGCAGCCGACAGTCGATATTCTACGAGCAGTACTTC.

The chain joins TRBV24-1 to TRBJ2-1, with 10 bases identical to TRBD1. Germline CDR1 and CDR2: KGHDR and SFDVKD. The CDR3 spans 17 residues. V lost 0 bases and J lost 4; bases outside the gene matches: 5. CDR3 sequence: CATSDLQEGQGYNEQFF. In DNA form, the CDR3 reads TGTGCCACCAGTGATTTGCAAGAGGGACAGGGGTACAATGAGCAGTTCTTC.

This clonotype showed up just a few times. This sequence joins TRBV6-1 and TRBJ2-7, with D perhaps being TRBD1 or TRBD2 (5 bases each). CDR3 length: 16 residues. Per the germline V gene, CDR1 is MNHNS and CDR2 is SASEGT. V lost 7 bases, J lost 5 bases, and 24 bases lay in between. The CDR3 nucleotides are TGTGCCAGCAAGTACGGGATAGGGACCGTAATCAACGAGCAGTACTTC. Translating it yields CASKYGIGTVINEQYF.

The V and J genes are TRBV7-3 and TRBJ2-1; D is unresolved. The CDR3 consists of 19 residues. Germline V gives CDR1 SGHTA, CDR2 FQGTGA. V lost 5 bases and J 6 bases, leaving 29 bases between the germline ends. The CDR3, as DNA: TGTGCCAGCAGCCCTACCCCCTCTTGGACGCCACCGCTGAGCAATGAGCAGTTCTTC. This translates into CASSPTPSWTPPLSNEQFF.

The chain combines TRBV20-1 with TRBJ2-1; 12 bases agree with TRBD2. The CDR3 runs to 15 residues. The V gene end was trimmed by 6 bases and the J gene end by 7 bases; junction bases not matched to a gene: 10. Germline-derived CDR1 and CDR2 are DFQATT and SNEGSKA (reference sequence). For the CDR3, the DNA is TGCAGTGCGCCAAACCTAGCGGGAGGGATGAATGAGCAGTTCTTC. Its translation: CSAPNLAGGMNEQFF.

This clonotype was detected once. CDR3 coding DNA: TGTGCCAGCAGACCGGGGGACCTGGGAACTGAAGCTTTCTTT. Translation: CASRPGDLGTEAFF. The J gene is TRBJ1-1, the V gene TRBV5-6; maybe TRBD1 (5 bases). The germline V gene has CDR1 SGHDT and CDR2 YYEEEE. Trimming pared 5 bases from V and 5 bases from J, leaving 16 bases between. The CDR3 totals 14 residues. The full variable domain, with the rest looked up from reference TRBV5-6 and TRBJ1-1, is DAGVTQSPTHLIKTRGQQVTLRCSPKSGHDTVSWYQQALGQGPQFIFQYYEEEERQRGNFPDRFSGHQFPNYSSELNVNALLLGDSALYLCASRPGDLGTEAFFGQGTRLTVV.

The V gene is TRBV27, the J gene TRBJ1-2; 8 positions agree with TRBD1. CDR1 and CDR2 from the germline V gene are MNHEY and SMNVEV (reference sequence). V shed 6 bases, J shed 2 bases, and the junction held 8 bases outside the gene matches. This CDR3 comprises 15 residues. CDR3 DNA: TGTGCCAGCAGAGGAGACCAGGGGGCGAACTATGGCTACACCTTC. Protein product: CASRGDQGANYGYTF.

The chain combines TRBV20-1 with TRBJ1-5; possible D gene TRBD1, 5 bases. CDR3 length equals 14 residues. CDR1 is DFQATT, CDR2 SNEGSKA, per germline (reference sequence). The V gene lost 6 bases and the J gene lost 4 bases, with 16 bases spanning the gap. The CDR3 sequence: CSANLPGGNQPQHF. The CDR3 DNA follows: TGCAGTGCCAATCTCCCCGGGGGAAATCAGCCCCAGCATTTT.

This chain links TRBV12-5 with TRBJ2-7, with TRBD1 matching 8 bases. The CDR3 length is 16 residues. From germline, CDR1 is LGHNT and CDR2 FRNRAP. Losses at the gene ends were 6 bases for V and 2 bases for J; bases not matched to a gene: 12. The CDR3 loop is CASGLTVGTGPYEQYF. Here the CDR3 DNA reads TGTGCTAGTGGATTGACGGTGGGGACAGGCCCCTACGAGCAGTACTTC. Combining the CDR3 with reference TRBV12-5 and TRBJ2-7 gives the whole variable domain DARVTQTPRHKVTEMGQEVTMRCQPILGHNTVFWYRQTMMQGLELLAYFRNRAPLDDSGMPKDRFSAEMPDATLATLKIQPSEPRDSAVYFCASGLTVGTGPYEQYFGPGTRLTVT.

The chain is built from TRBV10-3 and TRBJ1-2; D gene ambiguous. Germline V gene sequence: CDR1 ENHRY, CDR2 SYGVKD. This CDR3 is built from 13 residues. V was shortened by 6 bases and J by 0 bases, with 8 bases between the two germline ends. The CDR3 nucleotides read TGTGCCATCAGCCAGGACGCTAACTATGGCTACACCTTC. Protein product: CAISQDANYGYTF.

The chain recombines TRBV7-9 with TRBJ1-1; perhaps TRBD1 as D (6 bases). V dropped 2 bases and J dropped 1 base, with 11 bases sitting between them. The CDR3 contains 15 residues. Germline CDR1 is SEHNR and CDR2 is FQNEAQ (reference sequence). The CDR3 coding sequence is TGTGCCAGCAGCTTATTAGGGGGGGGGAACACTGAAGCTTTCTTT. Translating gives CASSLLGGGNTEAFF.

The V and J genes are TRBV5-6 and TRBJ2-2, with 9 positions matching TRBD2. The germline V gene encodes CDR1 SGHDT and CDR2 YYEEEE. This CDR3 has 16 residues. Trimming removed 0 bases from V and 2 bases from J; junction bases left unmatched: 2. The DNA for the CDR3 is TGTGCCAGCAGCTTGGGACTAGCGGATAACACCGGGGAGCTGTTTTTT. This translates into CASSLGLADNTGELFF.

Concerning this clonotype: At one boundary the junction diverges from the germline segment, which might be a read error. The chain combines TRBV12-3 or TRBV12-4 with TRBJ2-3; D is undetermined. There are 14 residues in the CDR3. The CDR3 is CASSLVSGTDTQYF. The CDR3 bases are TGTGCCAGCAGTTTAGTGTCAGGCACCGATACGCAGTATTTT.

This chain connects TRBV24-1 to TRBJ1-1, with D perhaps matching TRBD1 (5 bases). The CDR3 is 16 residues long. Between the trimmed V and J ends, which lost 4 bases and 6 bases, there was a span of 20 bases. Germline CDR1 and CDR2: KGHDR and SFDVKD. The CDR3 loop is CATSESRGEPTAEAFF. CDR3 sequence (DNA): TGTGCCACCAGTGAGTCCCGAGGGGAGCCGACGGCTGAAGCTTTCTTT.

This chain joins TRBV21-1 and TRBJ2-7; TRBD2 is taken as the D call from the table, unchecked against the DNA. TRBV21-1 is a pseudogene segment. CDR3 size: 18 residues. The CDR3 region has the DNA TGTGCCAGCAGCAAAGAAGGAGGACTAGCGGGACCCCCCCACGAGCAGTACTTC. Encoded protein: CASSKEGGLAGPPHEQYF.

The chain links TRBV2 to TRBJ2-3; weak D call: TRBD2 (6 bases). This CDR3 comprises 14 residues. Per germline, CDR1 SNHLY and CDR2 FYNNEI. The V end lost 10 bases, the J end lost 5 bases, and 19 bases lay between the germline ends. CDR3 coding DNA: TGTGCCACTACAGTGGAGGGACTCCAAGATACGCAGTATTTT. Translation gives CATTVEGLQDTQYF.

CDR3 bases: TGCAGTGCTAGATCGGCCCAGGGCCAGAGTAATTCACCCCTCCACTTT. This gives the protein CSARSAQGQSNSPLHF. The chain joins TRBV20-1 to TRBJ1-6; D may be TRBD1 (5 bases). Trimming stripped 2 bases from V and 6 bases from J, with 17 bases between. The CDR3 has 16 residues. Germline values: CDR1 DFQATT, CDR2 SNEGSKA (reference sequence).

The V and J genes are TRBV20-1 and TRBJ2-1; D possibly corresponds to TRBD2 (6 bases). The CDR3 spans 15 residues. Per germline, CDR1 DFQATT and CDR2 SNEGSKA (reference sequence). V was trimmed by 1 base and J by 4 bases, leaving 14 bases between them. The CDR3 is CSARGGLAGYNEQFF. Written as DNA, the CDR3 is TGCAGTGCTAGAGGGGGACTGGCGGGATACAATGAGCAGTTCTTC.

The chain uses TRBV20-1 and TRBJ2-5; a possible D gene is TRBD2 (6 bases). In germline, CDR1 is DFQATT, CDR2 SNEGSKA (reference sequence). The CDR3 runs to 13 residues. Deletions cut 6 bases from V and 1 base from J, with 12 bases between. The CDR3 DNA sequence: TGCAGTGCAGGGGAGGTCAGCCAAGAGACCCAGTACTTC. This translates into CSAGEVSQETQYF.